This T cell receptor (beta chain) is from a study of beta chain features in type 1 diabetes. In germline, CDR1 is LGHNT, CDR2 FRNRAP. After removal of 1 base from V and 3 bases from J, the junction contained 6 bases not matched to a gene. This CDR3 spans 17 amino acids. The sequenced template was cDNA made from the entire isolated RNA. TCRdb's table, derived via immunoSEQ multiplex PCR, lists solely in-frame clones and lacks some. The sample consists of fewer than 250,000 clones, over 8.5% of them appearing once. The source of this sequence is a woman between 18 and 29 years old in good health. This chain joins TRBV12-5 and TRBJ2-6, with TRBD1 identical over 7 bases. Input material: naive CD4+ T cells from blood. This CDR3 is CASGLGQGVGGANVLTF. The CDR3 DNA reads TGTGCTAGTGGTTTGGGGCAGGGGGTAGGTGGGGCCAACGTCCTGACTTTC. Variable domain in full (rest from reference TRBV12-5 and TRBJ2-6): DARVTQTPRHKVTEMGQEVTMRCQPILGHNTVFWYRQTMMQGLELLAYFRNRAPLDDSGMPKDRFSAEMPDATLATLKIQPSEPRDSAVYFCASGLGQGVGGANVLTFGAGSRLTVL.